This T cell receptor beta chain was sequenced in a study of blood T cells in healthy people across ages. Study-level results: No one knew whether donors had CMV, which possibly confounded expanded clonotype changes. Diversity of TCR beta per million T cells declined in a roughly linear way with age.

This clonotype was observed a handful of times. What it binds is not known. Primed by a sample-barcoded 5' primer and a J-beta primer mix, a second PCR proceeded for about 7 to 11 cycles. Each cDNA molecule received a tag from a template-switch adaptor that had 12 random nucleotides. TCRdb analysed the 5' RACE reads with MiXCR anew, one entry per CDR3 protein. The sample lists some 800,000 distinct CDR3 sequences; roughly 25% were seen once. Germline loops: CDR1 MNHNY, CDR2 SVGAGI (reference sequence). This CDR3 spans 15 amino acids. In addition, the sample was reused for a study of T cells of mothers and their children. From that report: For cDNA synthesis, the complete extracted RNA was used (around 1.5 ug per 15 ul).

What was sequenced was blood. The chain recombines TRBV6-6 with TRBJ2-5, with 7 bases fitting TRBD2. The better agreement between TRBJ2-1 and the DNA end casts doubt on the J call. This TCR was recovered from a boy aged 5-17 years in good health. The CDR3 reads CASSYSGEGWNEQFF. The CDR3 DNA reads TGTGCCAGCAGTTACTCCGGGGAGGGGTGGAATGAGCAGTTCTTC.